This T cell receptor (beta chain) derives from a study of T cells in tumors after PD-1 blockade. General study points: Only pre- versus post-treatment comparisons showed clonal replacement.

Produced via immunoSEQ multiplex PCR; TCRdb's table is partial and in-frame only. The sample lists 13,000 to 15,000 clones, around 62% occurring once. On this clone itself: Its antigen is as yet unknown.

The V gene lost 2 bases and the J gene lost 1 base, with 5 bases spanning the gap. This CDR3 spans 13 amino acids. Per the germline V gene, CDR1 is MNHEY and CDR2 is SVGAGI. The average interval from treatment start to post-treatment squamous cell carcinoma sampling was 31 days. Genomic DNA template from tumor biopsies or peripheral blood, roughly 616 ng to 6,004 ng input. The receptor's source is a human donor with cutaneous squamous cell carcinoma. The J gene is TRBJ2-5, the V gene TRBV6-5; no definite D call. Material: tumor tissue, obtained after anti-PD-1 treatment. The CDR3 DNA follows: TGTGCCAGCAGTTACCAGCTCCAAGAGACCCAGTACTTC. Its protein is CASSYQLQETQYF.